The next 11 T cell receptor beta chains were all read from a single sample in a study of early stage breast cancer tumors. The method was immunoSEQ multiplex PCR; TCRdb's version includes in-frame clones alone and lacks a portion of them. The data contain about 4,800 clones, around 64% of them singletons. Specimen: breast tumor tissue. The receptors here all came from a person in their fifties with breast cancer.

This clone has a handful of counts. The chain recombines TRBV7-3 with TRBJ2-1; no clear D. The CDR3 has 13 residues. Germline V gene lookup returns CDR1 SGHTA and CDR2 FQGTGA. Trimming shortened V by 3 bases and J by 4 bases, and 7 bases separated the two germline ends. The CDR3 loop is CASSLNRYNEQFF. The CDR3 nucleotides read TGTGCCAGCAGCTTGAACCGGTACAATGAGCAGTTCTTC.

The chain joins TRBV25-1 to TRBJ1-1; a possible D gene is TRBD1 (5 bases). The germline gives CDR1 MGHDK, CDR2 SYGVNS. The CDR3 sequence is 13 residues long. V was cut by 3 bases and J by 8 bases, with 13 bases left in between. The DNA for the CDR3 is TGTGCCAGCAGTGACAGAACAGGTATAGAAGCTTTCTTT. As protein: CASSDRTGIEAFF.

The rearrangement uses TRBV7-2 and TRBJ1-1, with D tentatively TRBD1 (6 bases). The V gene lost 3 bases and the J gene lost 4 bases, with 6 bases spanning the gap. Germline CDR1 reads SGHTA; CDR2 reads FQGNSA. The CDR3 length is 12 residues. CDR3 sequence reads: CASSLDSTEAFF. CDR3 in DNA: TGTGCCAGCAGCTTGGACAGCACTGAAGCTTTCTTT.

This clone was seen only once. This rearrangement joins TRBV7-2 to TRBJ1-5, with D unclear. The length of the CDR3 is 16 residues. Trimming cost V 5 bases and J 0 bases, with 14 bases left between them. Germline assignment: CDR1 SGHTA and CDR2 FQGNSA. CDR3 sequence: CASSHRGLVSNQPQHF. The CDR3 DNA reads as TGTGCCAGCAGCCATAGAGGGTTGGTTAGCAATCAGCCCCAGCATTTT.

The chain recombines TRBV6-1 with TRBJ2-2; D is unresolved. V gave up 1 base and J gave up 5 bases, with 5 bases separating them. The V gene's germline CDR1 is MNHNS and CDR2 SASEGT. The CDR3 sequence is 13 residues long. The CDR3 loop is CASSEGVTGELFF. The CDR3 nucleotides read TGTGCCAGCAGTGAAGGGGTGACCGGGGAGCTGTTTTTT.

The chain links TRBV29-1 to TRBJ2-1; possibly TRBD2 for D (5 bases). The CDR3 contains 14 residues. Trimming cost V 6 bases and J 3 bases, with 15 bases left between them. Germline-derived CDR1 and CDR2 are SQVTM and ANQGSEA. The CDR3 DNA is TGCAGCGTACCTGATAGCGCAAACTACAATGAGCAGTTCTTC. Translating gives CSVPDSANYNEQFF.

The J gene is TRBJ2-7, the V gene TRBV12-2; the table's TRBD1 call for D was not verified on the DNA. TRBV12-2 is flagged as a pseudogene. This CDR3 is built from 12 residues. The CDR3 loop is CASRLGGYEQYV. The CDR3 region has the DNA TGTGCAAGTCGCTTAGGGGGCTACGAGCAGTACGTC.

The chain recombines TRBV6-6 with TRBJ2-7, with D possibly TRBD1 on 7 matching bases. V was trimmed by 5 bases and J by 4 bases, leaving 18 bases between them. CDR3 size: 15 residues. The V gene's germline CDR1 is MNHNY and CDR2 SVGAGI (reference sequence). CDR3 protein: CASSASPTGRYEQYF. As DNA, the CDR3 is TGTGCCAGCAGTGCCTCTCCGACAGGGAGGTACGAGCAGTACTTC.

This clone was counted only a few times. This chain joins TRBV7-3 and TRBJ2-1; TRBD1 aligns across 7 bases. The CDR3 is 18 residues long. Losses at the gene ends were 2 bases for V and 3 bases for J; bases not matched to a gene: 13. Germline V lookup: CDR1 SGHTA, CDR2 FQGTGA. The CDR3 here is CASSLYGPGQTIYNEQFF. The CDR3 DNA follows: TGTGCCAGCAGCTTATACGGACCGGGACAGACGATCTACAATGAGCAGTTCTTC.

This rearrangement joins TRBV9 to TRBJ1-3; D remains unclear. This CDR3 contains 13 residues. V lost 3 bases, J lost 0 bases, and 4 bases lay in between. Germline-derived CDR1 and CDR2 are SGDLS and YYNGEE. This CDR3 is CASSDHSGNTIYF. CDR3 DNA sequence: TGTGCCAGCAGCGACCACTCTGGAAACACCATATATTTT.

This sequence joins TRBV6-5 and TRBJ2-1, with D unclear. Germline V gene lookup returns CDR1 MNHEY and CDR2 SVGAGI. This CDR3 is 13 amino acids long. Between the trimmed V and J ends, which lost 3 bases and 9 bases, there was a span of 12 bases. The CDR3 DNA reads TGTGCCAGCAGTTATGGGGATCGTGCTGAGCAGTTCTTC. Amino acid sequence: CASSYGDRAEQFF.